A single sample is the source of the 19 T cell receptor beta chains below, sequenced in a study of cytomegalovirus exposure and HLA in healthy donors. The data were produced by immunoSEQ multiplex PCR, yet TCRdb's version contains in-frame clones alone and is incomplete. The sample carries 68,000 or so clones, roughly nine tenths recorded once. The sequenced material came from PBMCs. The receptors derive from a woman younger than 35 in good health and CMV-seronegative.

A few counts support this clone. This rearrangement joins TRBV30 to TRBJ2-7; D is uncertain. Germline values: CDR1 GTSNPN, CDR2 SVGIG (reference sequence). The V gene lost 2 bases and the J gene lost 4 bases, with 9 bases spanning the gap. This CDR3 has 12 amino acids. The DNA for the CDR3 is TGTGCCTGGAGTATCAGAGGATACGAGCAGTACTTC. The encoded protein is CAWSIRGYEQYF.

The V and J genes are TRBV28 and TRBJ2-4; 7 positions agree with TRBD1. Germline CDR1 is MDHEN and CDR2 is SYDVKM. J gave up 1 base and V 5 bases, and 14 bases lay outside the gene matches. This CDR3 is 18 amino acids long. The CDR3 DNA sequence: TGTGCCAGCAGTCCCGGGACAGTCACCCCGGGGGCCAAAAACATTCAGTACTTC. This sequence encodes CASSPGTVTPGAKNIQYF.

The V gene is TRBV6-6, the J gene TRBJ2-7, with D unclear. The CDR3 covers 15 residues. V lost 4 bases and J lost 2, with 15 bases in between. Germline V gene data show CDR1 as MNHNY and CDR2 as SVGAGI (reference sequence). CDR3 residues: CASSFRPTTPYEQYF. The CDR3 nucleotides are TGTGCCAGCAGTTTTCGCCCGACAACGCCCTACGAGCAGTACTTC.

The rearrangement links TRBV7-9 to TRBJ2-1, with D possibly TRBD1 on 7 matching bases. V was clipped by 5 bases and J by 0 bases, with 11 bases between them. Germline CDR1 reads SEHNR; CDR2 reads FQNEAQ (reference sequence). The CDR3 runs 15 residues. The CDR3 nucleotides read TGTGCCAGCAGCCCAGGGGGGAGCTCCTACAATGAGCAGTTCTTC. Translating it yields CASSPGGSSYNEQFF.

This clone showed up just a few times. This rearrangement joins TRBV28 to TRBJ1-6; 7 bases fit TRBD1. The length of the CDR3 is 11 residues. The V gene's germline CDR1 is MDHEN and CDR2 SYDVKM. V shed 10 bases, J shed 17 bases, and the junction held 11 bases outside the gene matches. CDR3 amino acids: CATSGQPFIHF. The CDR3 DNA is TGTGCCACCTCGGGACAGCCTTTTATCCACTTT.

The chain uses TRBV18 and TRBJ2-5; D possibly corresponds to TRBD1 (7 bases). Between the trimmed V and J ends, which lost 5 bases and 5 bases, there was a span of 30 bases. The CDR3 is 19 amino acids. Germline lookup yields CDR1 KGHSH and CDR2 LQKENI. The CDR3 is CASSAAGQNQYFPTETQYF. The CDR3 nucleotides read TGTGCCAGCTCAGCGGCGGGACAGAACCAATATTTTCCAACGGAGACCCAGTACTTC.

The chain has TRBV29-1 and TRBJ2-7, with D tentatively TRBD1 (7 bases). This CDR3 has 15 amino acids. Germline CDR1 SQVTM, CDR2 ANQGSEA. Trimming took off 7 bases at V and 4 bases at J, with 23 bases between the two ends. CDR3 nucleotides: TGCAGCGGGAGGGTGGGACAGCCGGATAGTTACGAGCAGTACTTC. Translation: CSGRVGQPDSYEQYF.

CDR3 DNA sequence: TGCGCCAGCAGCCAAGACGAGTCCTACGAGCAGTACTTC. Translating gives CASSQDESYEQYF. This sequence joins TRBV4-1 and TRBJ2-7; unclear D gene. Germline V gene sequence: CDR1 MGHRA, CDR2 YSYEKL. There are 13 residues in the CDR3. V lost 0 bases and J lost 1, with 4 bases in between.

The chain links TRBV7-9 to TRBJ2-3; D may be TRBD1 (7 bases). From germline, CDR1 is SEHNR and CDR2 FQNEAQ (reference sequence). Trimming took off 5 bases at V and 5 bases at J, with 14 bases between the two ends. This CDR3 is 14 amino acids long. DNA of the CDR3: TGTGCCAGCAGCCCGGGGACAGCGGGAGATACGCAGTATTTT. Protein product: CASSPGTAGDTQYF.

V is TRBV14 and J is TRBJ2-3, with TRBD2 matching over 8 bases. The V gene's germline CDR1 is SGHDN and CDR2 FVKESK. The CDR3 sequence is 15 residues long. V shed 4 bases and J 5 bases; nucleotides not matched to a gene: 8. The CDR3 region is CASSRVAGLGDTQYF. The CDR3 coding sequence is TGTGCCAGCAGCCGAGTAGCGGGACTGGGAGATACGCAGTATTTT.

The chain employs TRBV21-1 and TRBJ2-7; the table's D call, TRBD2, was not checked against the DNA. TRBV21-1 is noted as a pseudogene. The CDR3 is 15 residues long. The CDR3 loop reads CASSKKPAPAYEQYF. The CDR3 DNA is TGTGCCAGCAGCAAGAAGCCAGCGCCGGCCTACGAGCAGTACTTC.

The chain recombines TRBV5-1 with TRBJ1-1; D not resolved. The ends were cut back, 0 bases at V and 4 bases at J, with 13 bases in the middle. Germline V lookup: CDR1 SGHRS, CDR2 YFSETQ. The CDR3 loop spans 15 amino acids. CDR3 DNA: TGCGCCAGCAGCTTGGCCGGAGTTTCGAGCACTGAAGCTTTCTTT. Protein sequence: CASSLAGVSSTEAFF.

The chain recombines TRBV15 with TRBJ2-1; 8 bases are a match to TRBD2. V shed 4 bases, J shed 4 bases, and the junction held 12 bases outside the gene matches. This CDR3 is built from 17 residues. CDR1 and CDR2 from the germline V gene are LNHNV and YYDKDF (reference sequence). DNA of the CDR3: TGTGCCACCAGCATTGAATTACTTAGCGGGACTTACAATGAGCAGTTCTTC. This encodes CATSIELLSGTYNEQFF. The full variable domain, in which reference TRBV15 and TRBJ2-1 provide the parts outside the CDR3, is DAMVIQNPRYQVTQFGKPVTLSCSQTLNHNVMYWYQQKSSQAPKLLFHYYDKDFNNEADTPDNFQSRRPNTSFCFLDIRSPGLGDTAMYLCATSIELLSGTYNEQFFGPGTRLTVL.

The V call is TRBV5-1, the J call TRBJ2-5; 8 nucleotides line up with TRBD1. V lost 2 bases to trimming and J lost 5 bases; unmatched junction nucleotides: 5. Germline V gives CDR1 SGHRS, CDR2 YFSETQ. The CDR3 runs to 14 residues. The CDR3 spells CASSFTGGGETQYF. DNA for the CDR3: TGCGCCAGCAGCTTTACAGGGGGTGGGGAGACCCAGTACTTC. The variable domain in full, with the rest retrieved from reference TRBV5-1 and TRBJ2-5, is KAGVTQTPRYLIKTRGQQVTLSCSPISGHRSVSWYQQTPGQGLQFLFEYFSETQRNKGNFPGRFSGRQFSNSRSEMNVSTLELGDSALYLCASSFTGGGETQYFGPGTRLLVL.

V and J are TRBV7-8 and TRBJ2-1; a weak D match, TRBD2 (6 bases). V was clipped by 2 bases and J by 9 bases, with 11 bases between them. Germline V gene sequence: CDR1 SGHVS, CDR2 FQNEAQ. The CDR3 has 13 amino acids. This chain's CDR3 is CASSLRRGIEQFF. CDR3 bases: TGTGCCAGCAGCTTACGACGCGGGATTGAGCAGTTCTTC.

This clone was observed a few times. The chain has TRBV5-1 and TRBJ1-1; 8 bases fit TRBD1. V was clipped by 2 bases and J by 3 bases; unmatched bases: 9. Germline assignment: CDR1 SGHRS and CDR2 YFSETQ. This CDR3 is 16 amino acids long. The CDR3 nucleotides read TGCGCCAGCAGCTTTCTGGGGACAGGAGTATACACTGAAGCTTTCTTT. Protein product: CASSFLGTGVYTEAFF.

A single count supports this clone. CDR3 loop: CASSSTDTQYF. CDR3 coding DNA: TGTGCCAGCAGCTCGACTGATACGCAGTATTTT. The rearrangement uses TRBV7-2 and TRBJ2-3; no clear D gene. Per the germline V gene, CDR1 is SGHTA and CDR2 is FQGNSA. Trimming took off 4 bases at V and 6 bases at J, with 5 bases between the two ends. The CDR3 has 11 residues.

Only one count was recorded for this clone. The chain has TRBV6-1 and TRBJ2-7, with 8 bases identical to TRBD2. The germline CDR1 and CDR2 sequences are MNHNS and SASEGT. There are 15 residues in the CDR3. V trimming: 3 bases; J trimming: 3 bases; junction bases outside the gene matches: 7. The CDR3 nucleotides read TGTGCCAGCAGTGACGGACTAGCTGGCTACTACGAGCAGTACTTC. Its translation is CASSDGLAGYYEQYF.

This chain joins TRBV6-5 and TRBJ2-5, with 7 bases fitting TRBD1. V lost 5 bases, J lost 4 bases, and 4 bases stayed unmatched. The CDR3 length is 13 residues. CDR1 MNHEY and CDR2 SVGAGI come from the germline V gene. CDR3 nucleotides: TGTGCCAGCAGTCGACAGGGCGGAGAGACCCAGTACTTC. This codes for CASSRQGGETQYF.